This T cell receptor beta chain was identified in a study of T-cell reconstitution after alpha-beta-depleted transplantation in children. Unique molecular identifiers were incorporated when the TCRbeta library was constructed. TCRdb re-derived calls from the PCR reads in MiXCR, one entry per CDR3 protein. Found here are around 380,000 distinct CDR3 sequences, about a tenth of them singletons; the top ten hold roughly 5.5%. The CDR3 runs 13 residues. The germline CDR1 and CDR2 sequences are SGHTA and FQGNSA. Trimming left V 10 bases short and J 2 bases short, with 12 bases between. The origin of this receptor is a human donor who donated a stem cell graft to a child with acute myeloid leukemia. This material consisted of PBMCs from the stem cell graft donor, taken from the stem cell graft. V usage is TRBV7-2 and J usage is TRBJ1-5, with D perhaps TRBD1 (5 bases). This CDR3 reads CATGTTRNQPQHF. As DNA, the CDR3 is TGTGCCACCGGGACGACGCGCAATCAGCCCCAGCATTTT.